Described below is a single TCR beta chain sequence and its context. Its antigen remains unidentified. TCRdb reanalysed the reads using MiXCR and keeps one entry per CDR3 protein. This table holds around 900,000 distinct CDR3 sequences, less than 35% found once. This entry belongs to a study of T cell repertoires in cytomegalovirus infection. This CDR3 has 15 amino acids. Germline V gene sequence: CDR1 MNHEY, CDR2 SVGAGI. V gave up 0 bases and J gave up 3 bases, with 11 bases separating them. The source was cultured CD8+ T cells from PBMCs, collected from culture after CMV antigen stimulation. The V gene is TRBV6-5, the J gene TRBJ1-1, with D maybe TRBD1 (6 bases). The receptor was isolated from a human donor in good health (CMV status not recorded). Some clones in this sample may be carry-over from other donors' samples. The CDR3 region is CASSYSGGQDTEAFF. The CDR3 bases are TGTGCCAGCAGTTACTCCGGGGGGCAGGACACTGAAGCTTTCTTT.